These 26 T cell receptor beta chains originate from one sample sequenced in a study of T cell responses to AZD1222 COVID-19 vaccine. The assay was immunoSEQ multiplex PCR, and TCRdb's table has in-frame clones only and misses some. The table lists 130,000 to 150,000 clones, approximately 90% of them singletons. Specimen: peripheral blood, collected on day 0 of AZD1222 vaccination. The receptor source for this set is an adult in good health.

This clone was observed once. V usage is TRBV3-1 (or the pseudogene TRBV3-2) and J usage is TRBJ1-2; D is undetermined. Germline V gene sequence: CDR1 LGHDT, CDR2 YNNKEL (reference sequence). The V end was cut by 2 bases, the J end by 0 bases, with 10 bases between. CDR3 size: 15 residues. The chain's CDR3 is CASSQLGLANYGYTF. CDR3 DNA: TGTGCCAGCAGCCAATTAGGGCTAGCTAACTATGGCTACACCTTC.

The chain joins TRBV9 to TRBJ1-3; 9 bases line up with TRBD1. Germline-derived CDR1 and CDR2 are SGDLS and YYNGEE. V trimming: 3 bases; J trimming: 0 bases; junction bases outside the gene matches: 4. This CDR3 has 16 amino acids. The CDR3: CASSAGTGFSGNTIYF. DNA for the CDR3: TGTGCCAGCAGCGCCGGGACAGGGTTCTCTGGAAACACCATATATTTT.

The chain's CDR3 is CASSSRGGTGELFF. The CDR3 bases are TGTGCCAGCAGCTCACGCGGGGGAACCGGGGAGCTGTTTTTT. The chain recombines TRBV13 with TRBJ2-2; 7 nucleotides line up with TRBD2. The V and J ends lost 4 bases and 5 bases, in that order; junction bases with no gene match: 4. The CDR3 is 14 amino acids. CDR1 and CDR2 from the germline V gene are PRHDT and FYEKMQ (reference sequence).

The V and J genes are TRBV5-1 and TRBJ2-1, with TRBD2 identical over 9 bases. The CDR3 spans 13 residues. CDR1 and CDR2 from the germline V gene are SGHRS and YFSETQ. V shed 0 bases, J shed 10 bases, and the junction held 2 bases outside the gene matches. CDR3 nucleotides: TGCGCCAGCAGCTTGGGGCTAGCGGGGGAGCAGTTCTTC. Amino acid sequence: CASSLGLAGEQFF.

The chain links TRBV7-8 to TRBJ2-7; TRBD2 is a possible D gene (5 bases). The CDR3 loop spans 14 amino acids. Germline V gives CDR1 SGHVS, CDR2 FQNEAQ. Trimming removed 5 bases from V and 5 bases from J, with 16 bases in between. Written as DNA, the CDR3 is TGTGCCAGCAGCCCTGGACGGGGAAGCCACGAGCAGTACTTC. Encoded protein: CASSPGRGSHEQYF.

The chain joins TRBV9 to TRBJ1-6; the D is unclear. This CDR3 has 13 residues. CDR1 SGDLS and CDR2 YYNGEE come from the germline V gene. V shed 8 bases and J shed 2 bases, with 8 bases lying between them. In DNA, the CDR3 is TGTGCCAGTTCCGGGGCCTATAATTCACCCCTCCACTTT. Protein product: CASSGAYNSPLHF.

The chain links TRBV4-2 to TRBJ1-4; the D is unclear. V was shortened by 3 bases and J by 1 base, with 9 bases between the two germline ends. This CDR3 region has 15 residues. CDR1 and CDR2 (germline): LGHNA, YNFKEQ. This CDR3 is CASSQQQLTNEKLFF. The CDR3 DNA reads as TGTGCCAGCAGCCAGCAACAGCTAACTAATGAAAAACTGTTTTTT.

The chain joins TRBV5-1 to TRBJ1-1; weak D call: TRBD1 (6 bases). V was trimmed by 0 bases and J by 7 bases, leaving 19 bases between them. Germline CDR1 is SGHRS and CDR2 is YFSETQ. The CDR3 consists of 16 residues. The CDR3 nucleotides read TGCGCCAGCAGCTTGGGGGTTACAGGGAGGCTAATTGAAGCTTTCTTT. It codes for CASSLGVTGRLIEAFF.

V is TRBV5-1 and J is TRBJ2-6, with D possibly TRBD1 on 6 matching bases. This CDR3 has 20 amino acids. Germline V gene lookup returns CDR1 SGHRS and CDR2 YFSETQ. With 4 bases removed from V and 1 base from J, the gap between germline ends came to 24 bases. Here the CDR3 reads CASSPVGVGADESGANVLTF. In DNA form, the CDR3 reads TGCGCCAGCAGCCCGGTGGGGGTGGGGGCGGATGAATCTGGGGCCAACGTCCTGACTTTC.

The chain combines TRBV11-1 with TRBJ2-2; perhaps D is TRBD1 or TRBD2 (5 bases each). The CDR3 length is 15 residues. Trimming stripped 3 bases from V and 1 base from J, with 9 bases between. Germline V gene data show CDR1 as SGHAT and CDR2 as FQDESV (reference sequence). CDR3 nucleotide sequence: TGTGCCAGCAGCTTGTGGGGGAGGAACACCGGGGAGCTGTTTTTT. Translating gives CASSLWGRNTGELFF.

This clone turned up a few times. The rearrangement joins TRBV3-1 (or the pseudogene TRBV3-2) to TRBJ1-2; unclear D gene. Trimming removed 8 bases at V and 6 bases at J, with 22 bases between. CDR1 LGHDT and CDR2 YNNKEL come from the germline V gene (reference sequence). The CDR3 length is 15 residues. The CDR3 loop reads CASPPGQRSSDGYTF. The DNA for the CDR3 is TGTGCCAGCCCCCCGGGCCAACGCTCGTCTGATGGCTACACCTTC.

V gene TRBV9 combines with J gene TRBJ2-7; 7 nucleotides agree with TRBD1. The trim removed 0 bases at V and 6 bases at J, leaving 9 bases unmatched. The CDR3 has 15 amino acids. Germline V gene lookup returns CDR1 SGDLS and CDR2 YYNGEE. The CDR3 bases are TGTGCCAGCAGCGTAGAACCAGGGGGACGGGGCGAGCAGTACTTC. It encodes CASSVEPGGRGEQYF.

This clone was seen a few times. J is TRBJ1-1 and V is TRBV7-9; D gene unclear. V was clipped by 6 bases and J by 1 base, with 9 bases between them. Germline assignment: CDR1 SEHNR and CDR2 FQNEAQ (reference sequence). The CDR3 is made up of 13 amino acids. The CDR3 region has the DNA TGTGCCAGCAGTCCGCGGGGGAACACTGAAGCTTTCTTT. This sequence encodes CASSPRGNTEAFF.

V gene TRBV19 combines with J gene TRBJ2-5; 14 bases align to TRBD2. Germline-derived CDR1 and CDR2 are LNHDA and SQIVND (reference sequence). Germline trimming cut 3 bases from V and 1 base from J; bases unmatched to any gene: 4. This CDR3 is built from 17 residues. The CDR3 loop is CASSILGTSGGQETQYF. The CDR3 bases are TGTGCCAGTAGTATCCTCGGGACTAGCGGGGGCCAAGAGACCCAGTACTTC.

This clone appeared a few times. J is TRBJ1-2 and V is TRBV5-1, with TRBD1 matching 7 bases. Germline V gene lookup returns CDR1 SGHRS and CDR2 YFSETQ. CDR3 size: 12 residues. V dropped 4 bases and J dropped 8; count of bases not matched to a gene: 5. In DNA form, the CDR3 reads TGCGCCAGCAGCGGACAGGTGGGGGGCTACACCTTC. Encoded protein: CASSGQVGGYTF.

The rearrangement joins TRBV5-8 to TRBJ1-1, with 8 positions matching TRBD1. CDR1 is SGHTS and CDR2 is YDEGEE in the germline V gene. The ends lost 7 bases at V and 5 bases at J; junction bases unmatched: 10. CDR3 length: 14 residues. The CDR3 coding sequence is TGTGCCAGCCACCAACAGGGGGGATTAACTGAAGCTTTCTTT. It encodes CASHQQGGLTEAFF.

The rearrangement links TRBV7-9 to TRBJ2-4; perhaps TRBD2 as D (5 bases). The CDR3 extends over 15 amino acids. Trimming took 3 bases from V and 12 from J, leaving 21 bases between them. Per germline, CDR1 SEHNR and CDR2 FQNEAQ (reference sequence). CDR3 nucleotide sequence: TGTGCCAGCAGCTTGGATGGCGGGTATGGGTCCGCTCAGTACTTC. This sequence encodes CASSLDGGYGSAQYF.

This chain uses TRBV7-2 with TRBJ2-7, with 9 bases identical to TRBD2. Trimming removed 8 bases from V and 3 bases from J; junction bases left unmatched: 5. Germline CDR1 SGHTA, CDR2 FQGNSA. The CDR3 totals 13 residues. The CDR3 nucleotides read TGTGCCAGCGCGGGAGGGGGGCGCTACGAGCAGTACTTC. This gives the protein CASAGGGRYEQYF.

The V gene is TRBV28, the J gene TRBJ1-2, with a possible D match to TRBD1 (6 bases). V was pared by 4 bases and J by 4 bases, with 10 bases between. The germline CDR1 and CDR2 sequences are MDHEN and SYDVKM. This CDR3 is 13 amino acids long. The CDR3 DNA sequence: TGTGCCAGCAGTTCCGGACAGATCTATGGCTACACCTTC. It yields the protein CASSSGQIYGYTF.

V usage is TRBV10-3 and J usage is TRBJ1-6, with 10 bases fitting TRBD1. The CDR3 is 15 amino acids. With 6 bases clipped from V and 8 bases from J, the junction kept 7 bases outside the gene matches. Germline V gene lookup returns CDR1 ENHRY and CDR2 SYGVKD. CDR3: CAIRRGQGIDSPLHF. DNA for the CDR3: TGTGCCATCAGGAGGGGACAGGGGATCGATTCACCCCTCCACTTT.

The chain links TRBV6-5 to TRBJ2-7; TRBD1 matches at 11 bases. This CDR3 contains 13 residues. V was clipped by 10 bases and J by 2 bases; unmatched bases: 4. CDR1 and CDR2 (germline): MNHEY, SVGAGI. CDR3 residues: CATGTGGPYEQYF. CDR3 DNA: TGTGCCACCGGGACAGGGGGTCCCTACGAGCAGTACTTC.

This clone was picked up a small number of times. The chain combines TRBV7-2 with TRBJ2-2; 9 nucleotides line up with TRBD2. There are 17 residues in the CDR3. The germline V gene has CDR1 SGHTA and CDR2 FQGNSA. V was clipped by 1 base and J by 6 bases; unmatched bases: 9. The CDR3 DNA sequence: TGTGCCAGCAGCTTAGGGTGGGCTAGCGGGGTTGCCGGGGAGCTGTTTTTT. Its translation: CASSLGWASGVAGELFF.

The chain has TRBV5-1 and TRBJ2-3; 10 bases are shared with TRBD1. Trimming cost V 4 bases and J 0 bases; bases outside gene matches: 5. This CDR3 is built from 16 residues. Germline-derived CDR1 and CDR2 are SGHRS and YFSETQ. CDR3 loop: CASSLGTGVSTDTQYF. The CDR3 nucleotides read TGCGCCAGCAGCCTCGGGACAGGGGTCAGCACAGATACGCAGTATTTT.

The rearrangement joins TRBV18 to TRBJ1-2, with TRBD1 matching over 7 bases. With V trimmed by 0 bases and J by 4 bases, 5 bases remained unmatched. Germline-derived CDR1 and CDR2 are KGHSH and LQKENI. CDR3 size: 15 residues. DNA for the CDR3: TGTGCCAGCTCACCACCGGGACAGAGCTTCTATGGCTACACCTTC. The encoded protein is CASSPPGQSFYGYTF.

The chain employs TRBV29-1 and TRBJ2-5; TRBD1 matches 12 bases. CDR3 length: 13 residues. J gave up 5 bases and V 7 bases, and 5 bases lay outside the gene matches. Germline V gene sequence: CDR1 SQVTM, CDR2 ANQGSEA. The CDR3 sequence: CSGGTGGRETQYF. As DNA, the CDR3 is TGCAGCGGCGGGACAGGGGGCCGGGAGACCCAGTACTTC. The variable domain in full, completed from reference TRBV29-1 and TRBJ2-5, reads SAVISQKPSRDICQRGTSLTIQCQVDSQVTMMFWYRQQPGQSLTLIATANQGSEATYESGFVIDKFPISRPNLTFSTLTVSNMSPEDSSIYLCSGGTGGRETQYFGPGTRLLVL.

This clone has a single count. This chain joins TRBV6-6 and TRBJ2-1; 9 bases fit TRBD2. Unmatched junction bases numbered 5, after V lost 6 bases and J lost 2 bases. The CDR3 is 15 amino acids. CDR1 is MNHNY and CDR2 is SVGAGI in the germline V gene (reference sequence). CDR3 sequence: CASRPGGGAYNEQFF. The CDR3 DNA reads as TGTGCCAGCAGGCCCGGCGGGGGGGCCTACAATGAGCAGTTCTTC.